Following are 29 T cell receptor beta chains from one sample sequenced in a study of T cell changes during pregnancy in multiple sclerosis (dated by TCRdb to between 2018 and 2021). Library preparation was by the immunoSEQ multiplex PCR assay. TCRdb carries this immuneACCESS record with in-frame sequences only. Its versions omit some clonotypes, under half of them owing to an unresolved V gene in the studies checked, with the rest unexplained. In all, the sample holds around 31,000 clones, and roughly 87% of those were seen once. The ten top clones hold about 9.6% of the sample. The specimen comprised CD8+ T cells from peripheral blood mononuclear cells, sampled in the first trimester of pregnancy. These receptors came from a female donor with multiple sclerosis, enrolled in a pregnancy study.

This clone was counted a few times. This rearrangement joins TRBV7-9 to TRBJ2-7, with D perhaps TRBD1 (6 bases). The CDR3 spans 14 residues. Trimming removed 3 bases at V and 3 bases at J, with 12 bases between. Germline V CDR1 and CDR2: SEHNR, FQNEAQ (reference sequence). The CDR3 is CASSLTTGNYEQYF. DNA for the CDR3: TGTGCCAGCAGCTTGACGACAGGCAACTACGAGCAGTACTTC.

This chain uses TRBV4-3 with TRBJ2-1; D might be TRBD1 (5 bases). V lost 1 base to trimming and J lost 6 bases, with 7 bases between them. This CDR3 contains 13 residues. The germline gives CDR1 LGHNA, CDR2 YSLEER. The CDR3 bases are TGCGCCAGCAGCCAAGGACAGCTCAATGAGCAGTTCTTC. This sequence encodes CASSQGQLNEQFF.

This clone is judged medium-sized (0.01 to 0.1%). The rearrangement uses TRBV7-3 and TRBJ2-1; D remains unclear. The CDR3 consists of 16 residues. Germline CDR1 reads SGHTA; CDR2 reads FQGTGA. V dropped 2 bases and J dropped 0 bases, with 11 bases sitting between them. The CDR3 loop reads CASSLSLLSSYNEQFF. CDR3 sequence (DNA): TGTGCCAGCAGCTTATCTCTACTAAGCTCCTACAATGAGCAGTTCTTC. The full variable domain, rest sourced from reference TRBV7-3 and TRBJ2-1, is GAGVSQTPSNKVTEKGKYVELRCDPISGHTALYWYRQSLGQGPEFLIYFQGTGAADDSGLPNDRFFAVRPEGSVSTLKIQRTERGDSAVYLCASSLSLLSSYNEQFFGPGTRLTVL.

Comment on this clone: The sample carries other DNA sequences with the same CDR3. The chain employs TRBV27 and TRBJ2-7; D remains unclear. V was cut by 4 bases and J by 5 bases, with 6 bases left in between. The CDR3 loop spans 11 amino acids. In germline, CDR1 is MNHEY, CDR2 SMNVEV (reference sequence). The CDR3 spells CASSYRDEQYF. DNA of the CDR3: TGTGCCAGCAGTTATCGTGACGAGCAGTACTTC.

The V gene is TRBV7-9, the J gene TRBJ2-7, with D possibly matching TRBD1 (5 bases). The ends were cut back, 6 bases at V and 5 bases at J, with 11 bases in the middle. Germline CDR1 reads SEHNR; CDR2 reads FQNEAQ (reference sequence). This CDR3 comprises 12 residues. DNA for the CDR3: TGTGCCAGCAGTTCAGGGCGGAACGAGCAGTACTTC. Translation: CASSSGRNEQYF.

CDR3: CASSVGGPRTDTQYF. For the CDR3, the DNA is TGTGCCAGCAGCGTGGGTGGGCCTCGCACAGATACGCAGTATTTT. The chain has TRBV9 and TRBJ2-3; D remains ambiguous. The CDR3 length is 15 residues. The germline V gene has CDR1 SGDLS and CDR2 YYNGEE. With 2 bases removed from V and 1 base from J, the gap between germline ends came to 11 bases.

The chain joins TRBV28 to TRBJ2-7, with D unresolved. Trimming shortened V by 2 bases and J by 0 bases, and 5 bases separated the two germline ends. Germline lookup yields CDR1 MDHEN and CDR2 SYDVKM. The CDR3 runs to 13 residues. Written as DNA, the CDR3 is TGTGCCAGCAGTTTACGGTACTCCTACGAGCAGTACTTC. Protein sequence: CASSLRYSYEQYF.

The chain links TRBV4-1 to TRBJ2-7, with 11 positions matching TRBD1. Trimming removed 3 bases from V and 0 bases from J; junction bases left unmatched: 10. This CDR3 is built from 18 residues. The germline V gene encodes CDR1 MGHRA and CDR2 YSYEKL. The CDR3 sequence is CASSHGTGGADFSYEQYF. The CDR3 DNA is TGCGCCAGCAGCCATGGGACAGGGGGAGCGGACTTCTCCTACGAGCAGTACTTC.

The rearrangement joins TRBV6-5 to TRBJ2-2; a weak D match, TRBD1 (5 bases). The CDR3 loop spans 15 amino acids. The germline V gene encodes CDR1 MNHEY and CDR2 SVGAGI. Trimming took off 4 bases at V and 1 base at J, with 10 bases between the two ends. The CDR3 spells CASSSRAKNTGELFF. CDR3 DNA: TGTGCCAGCAGTTCCAGGGCCAAGAACACCGGGGAGCTGTTTTTT.

The chain combines TRBV5-6 with TRBJ2-7; 10 nucleotides line up with TRBD1. CDR3 size: 15 residues. The germline gives CDR1 SGHDT, CDR2 YYEEEE. V gave up 4 bases and J gave up 3 bases; unmatched junction bases: 7. CDR3 region: CASSPGGQGYYEQYF. DNA for the CDR3: TGTGCCAGCAGCCCCGGGGGACAGGGGTACTACGAGCAGTACTTC.

This chain joins TRBV5-4 and TRBJ2-2; a possible D gene is TRBD1 (6 bases). The CDR3 is made up of 13 amino acids. V gave up 2 bases and J gave up 7 bases, with 9 bases separating them. The germline CDR1 and CDR2 sequences are SGHNT and YYREEE (reference sequence). CDR3 DNA sequence: TGTGCCAGCAGCTTACAGGGATTCGGGGAGCTGTTTTTT. It specifies CASSLQGFGELFF.

The V and J genes are TRBV13 and TRBJ2-5; D remains ambiguous. The CDR3 is 12 residues long. Germline V gives CDR1 PRHDT, CDR2 FYEKMQ (reference sequence). The germline V and J ends were trimmed by 1 base and 2 bases, with 2 bases remaining between them. The CDR3 DNA is TGTGCCAGCAGCTTAGCACAAGAGACCCAGTACTTC. This encodes CASSLAQETQYF.

By sample share, this clone is medium-sized. The chain links TRBV27 to TRBJ1-1, with a tentative D call TRBD1 (5 bases). CDR3 size: 13 residues. Looked up from germline, CDR1 is MNHEY and CDR2 is SMNVEV (reference sequence). With 0 bases removed from V and 10 bases from J, the gap between germline ends came to 12 bases. CDR3 residues: CASSLSGAKRAFF. CDR3 nucleotide sequence: TGTGCCAGCAGTTTATCAGGGGCCAAACGAGCTTTCTTT.

J is TRBJ2-7 and V is TRBV6-5; TRBD1 might be the D (6 bases). The length of the CDR3 is 14 residues. CDR1 and CDR2 (germline): MNHEY, SVGAGI. V was clipped by 6 bases and J by 5 bases, with 17 bases between them. The CDR3 loop reads CASSGTRGENEQYF. CDR3 DNA sequence: TGTGCCAGCAGCGGGACACGGGGCGAGAACGAGCAGTACTTC.

This sequence joins TRBV6-1 and TRBJ2-5, with a weak D call TRBD1 (6 bases). Germline CDR1 MNHNS, CDR2 SASEGT. The germline V and J ends were trimmed by 6 bases and 1 base, with 9 bases remaining between them. This CDR3 has 13 residues. CDR3 protein: CASRAGVQETQYF. The DNA of the CDR3 is TGTGCCAGCAGGGCAGGGGTCCAAGAGACCCAGTACTTC.

V and J are TRBV29-1 and TRBJ2-7; TRBD2 agrees at 10 bases. In germline, CDR1 is SQVTM, CDR2 ANQGSEA. After removal of 2 bases from V and 4 bases from J, the junction contained 2 bases not matched to a gene. This CDR3 has 13 residues. CDR3 loop: CSVELAGVYEQYF. CDR3 DNA sequence: TGCAGCGTTGAACTAGCGGGAGTATACGAGCAGTACTTC.

The chain carries TRBV19 and TRBJ2-1; D is unresolved. Trimming left V 4 bases short and J 1 base short, with 5 bases between. Germline V lookup: CDR1 LNHDA, CDR2 SQIVND (reference sequence). This CDR3 has 13 residues. CDR3 DNA sequence: TGTGCCAGTAGTACCGGGTCCTACAATGAGCAGTTCTTC. It specifies CASSTGSYNEQFF.

V usage is TRBV5-1 and J usage is TRBJ1-2, with TRBD1 identical over 9 bases. Trimming removed 4 bases from V and 0 bases from J; junction bases left unmatched: 7. Germline V lookup: CDR1 SGHRS, CDR2 YFSETQ. The CDR3 runs 16 residues. The CDR3 DNA sequence: TGCGCCAGCAGCATCGGACAGGGGCTACCTAACTATGGCTACACCTTC. It translates to CASSIGQGLPNYGYTF. Variable domain in full (rest from reference TRBV5-1 and TRBJ1-2): KAGVTQTPRYLIKTRGQQVTLSCSPISGHRSVSWYQQTPGQGLQFLFEYFSETQRNKGNFPGRFSGRQFSNSRSEMNVSTLELGDSALYLCASSIGQGLPNYGYTFGSGTRLTVV.

This chain links TRBV7-9 with TRBJ2-1, with TRBD2 as a possible D gene (6 bases). This CDR3 has 12 amino acids. The V end was cut by 5 bases, the J end by 4 bases, with 6 bases between. From germline, CDR1 is SEHNR and CDR2 FQNEAQ (reference sequence). The CDR3 nucleotides are TGTGCCAGCAGCGGACTATACAATGAGCAGTTCTTC. Its translation: CASSGLYNEQFF.

J is TRBJ2-3 and V is TRBV28, with D uncertain. The CDR3 totals 13 residues. The germline V and J ends were trimmed by 2 bases and 5 bases, with 8 bases remaining between them. Germline lookup yields CDR1 MDHEN and CDR2 SYDVKM. CDR3 coding DNA: TGTGCCAGCAGTTTAAATGAGGAAGATACGCAGTATTTT. It translates to CASSLNEEDTQYF. The complete variable domain, with remaining parts taken from reference TRBV28 and TRBJ2-3, reads DVKVTQSSRYLVKRTGEKVFLECVQDMDHENMFWYRQDPGLGLRLIYFSYDVKMKEKGDIPEGYSVSREKKERFSLILESASTNQTSMYLCASSLNEEDTQYFGPGTRLTVL.

This chain connects TRBV7-8 to TRBJ2-2; the match to TRBD1 covers 12 bases. CDR1 is SGHVS, CDR2 FQNEAQ, per germline. The V segment lost 2 bases and the J segment 5 bases; nucleotides outside the gene matches: 6. The CDR3 has 17 residues. This chain's CDR3 is CASSLLRDRGLTGELFF. The CDR3 DNA follows: TGTGCCAGCAGCTTACTAAGGGACAGGGGGCTGACCGGGGAGCTGTTTTTT.

This CDR3 is CASSRGDEGYQPQHF. DNA for the CDR3: TGTGCCAGTAGTCGGGGGGATGAGGGATATCAGCCCCAGCATTTT. The chain recombines TRBV19 with TRBJ1-5; perhaps TRBD1 as D (5 bases). V was shortened by 5 bases and J by 5 bases, with 16 bases between the two germline ends. CDR1 and CDR2 (germline): LNHDA, SQIVND (reference sequence). The CDR3 runs 15 residues.

A single count supports this clone. DNA of the CDR3: TGTGCCAGCAGTACCGGACTAACCTACGAGCAGTACTTC. Its protein product is CASSTGLTYEQYF. The chain recombines TRBV27 with TRBJ2-7, with D possibly being TRBD2 (6 bases). This CDR3 is 13 amino acids long. Trimming left V 5 bases short and J 2 bases short, with 10 bases between. Germline-derived CDR1 and CDR2 are MNHEY and SMNVEV (reference sequence).

The chain uses TRBV12-2 and TRBJ1-3; the table gives TRBD1 as D, unverified against the DNA. TRBV12-2 is recorded as a pseudogene. CDR3 length: 19 residues. CDR3 bases: TGTGCAAGTCGCCAAAGAAGGACAGGGGTTTATTTCTCTGGAAACACCATATATTTT. It encodes CASRQRRTGVYFSGNTIYF.

The chain combines TRBV27 with TRBJ1-6; tentative D call: TRBD1 (5 bases). Per germline, CDR1 MNHEY and CDR2 SMNVEV (reference sequence). The CDR3 length is 15 residues. V was cut by 5 bases and J by 4 bases, with 12 bases left in between. The CDR3 protein is CASSLQTAYNSPLHF. The DNA for the CDR3 is TGTGCCAGCAGTCTCCAGACAGCTTATAATTCACCCCTCCACTTT.

This clone was detected once. V and J are TRBV7-9 and TRBJ1-1, with TRBD1 matching over 10 bases. The CDR3 has 15 residues. Germline CDR1 is SEHNR and CDR2 is FQNEAQ (reference sequence). Trimming at V came to 1 base and at J to 6 bases, leaving 5 bases not matched to a gene. The CDR3, as DNA: TGTGCCAGCAGCTTAGATCCGGGACAGGGGTCTGAAGCTTTCTTT. Its translation is CASSLDPGQGSEAFF.

This chain links TRBV7-8 with TRBJ2-7, with TRBD1 matching 7 bases. The germline V gene has CDR1 SGHVS and CDR2 FQNEAQ. The J segment lost 3 bases and the V segment lost 5 bases, leaving 7 bases of the junction unmatched. CDR3 size: 14 residues. The CDR3 is CASSHRDRFYEQYF. CDR3 DNA: TGTGCCAGCAGCCACCGGGACAGATTCTACGAGCAGTACTTC.

Written as DNA, the CDR3 is TGTGCCAGCAGCGTACAGGGGGCTCCCTACAATGAGCAGTTCTTC. It encodes CASSVQGAPYNEQFF. V is TRBV9 and J is TRBJ2-1, with TRBD1 matching over 8 bases. Germline V gene data show CDR1 as SGDLS and CDR2 as YYNGEE. The junction had 2 bases not matched to a gene; V was cut back by 1 base and J by 2 bases. The CDR3 extends over 15 amino acids.

This rearrangement joins TRBV28 to TRBJ2-1; 9 positions agree with TRBD2. The V gene's germline CDR1 is MDHEN and CDR2 SYDVKM. CDR3 length equals 16 residues. The junction had 12 bases not matched to a gene; V was cut back by 7 bases and J by 5 bases. CDR3 sequence reads: CASTQPGTSSHNEQFF. The DNA of the CDR3 is TGTGCCAGCACCCAACCCGGGACTAGCAGCCACAATGAGCAGTTCTTC.